This T cell receptor (beta chain) emerged from a study of T cells in Graves' hyperthyroidism and ophthalmopathy. CDR3 length equals 17 residues. Germline CDR1 is MDHEN and CDR2 is SYDVKM. V was clipped by 6 bases and J by 1 base, with 18 bases between them. For Graves' hyperthyroidism to be stable, ophthalmopathy could not progress within 18 months. Patients aged 18 to 65 with hyperthyroidism were newly diagnosed, with duration under 2 months. Patients having uncontrolled infection, another autoimmune disease, pregnancy or lactation were not included. From RNA transcripts, TCR beta CDR3 regions were amplified. During a first-round RT-PCR of the TCR CDR3, the HTBI primer set was used. TCRdb re-analysed the multiplex PCR reads in MiXCR, keeping a single row per CDR3 protein. The sample contains fewer than 700,000 distinct CDR3 sequences, 15% to 20% of which appear only once.

The origin of this receptor is a woman aged 25-40 years with Graves' hyperthyroidism. The sample consisted of blood. The genes are TRBV28 and TRBJ1-4; maybe TRBD1 (5 bases). CDR3 bases: TGTGCCAGCAGCCGGAACTCATGGGGGGGAACTAATGAAAAACTGTTTTTT. Translating gives CASSRNSWGGTNEKLFF.